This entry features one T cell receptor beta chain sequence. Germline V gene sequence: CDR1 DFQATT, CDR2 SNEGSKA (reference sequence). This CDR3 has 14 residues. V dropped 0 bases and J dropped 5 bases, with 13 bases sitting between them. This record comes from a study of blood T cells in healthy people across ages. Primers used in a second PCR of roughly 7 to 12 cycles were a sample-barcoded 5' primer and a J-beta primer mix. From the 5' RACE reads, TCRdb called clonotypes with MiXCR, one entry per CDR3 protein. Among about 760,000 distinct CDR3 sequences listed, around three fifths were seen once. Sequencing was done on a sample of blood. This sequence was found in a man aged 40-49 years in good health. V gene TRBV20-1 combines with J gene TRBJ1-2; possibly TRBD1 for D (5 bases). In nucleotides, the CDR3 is TGCAGTGCTAGAGACCCGGCGGGGCGGTATGGCTACACCTTC. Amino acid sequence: CSARDPAGRYGYTF.